This is a list of T cell receptor beta chains from one sample in a study of identical twins. TCRdb re-derived calls from the 5' RACE reads in MiXCR, one entry per CDR3 protein. The data hold a few hundred thousand distinct CDR3 sequences, with roughly 13% observed a single time. The same data also went into a second study, on yellow fever vaccine responses in identical twins.

The sample was CD4+ T cells sorted from blood. The source of these receptors is a woman between 18 and 29 years old in good health. Both conserved end residues are part of each CDR3. The order of the fields is V gene, CDR3 protein.

TRBV20-1,CSARDIGTALTLYGYTF
TRBV12-3/TRBV12-4,CASGEFGTDTQYF
TRBV7-9,CASSGTGSSYNEQFF
TRBV11-1,CASSLGRRVAGELFF
TRBV29-1,CSVGARVATNEKLFF
TRBV24-1,CATSRTSPTDTQYF
TRBV7-9,CASTSLGTAIYEQYF
TRBV6-2/TRBV6-3,CAARGNLAGGFYEQYF
TRBV10-3,CAISESPRLAAKNIQYF
TRBV20-1,CSARDIGRINEQFF
TRBV5-1,CASSTLQGAYTQYF
TRBV20-1,CSARSSGGYTEQYF
TRBV11-3,CASSQDRGPYNEQFF
TRBV6-5,CASSYSRVKNYEQYF
TRBV10-3,CAISPEDYGYTF